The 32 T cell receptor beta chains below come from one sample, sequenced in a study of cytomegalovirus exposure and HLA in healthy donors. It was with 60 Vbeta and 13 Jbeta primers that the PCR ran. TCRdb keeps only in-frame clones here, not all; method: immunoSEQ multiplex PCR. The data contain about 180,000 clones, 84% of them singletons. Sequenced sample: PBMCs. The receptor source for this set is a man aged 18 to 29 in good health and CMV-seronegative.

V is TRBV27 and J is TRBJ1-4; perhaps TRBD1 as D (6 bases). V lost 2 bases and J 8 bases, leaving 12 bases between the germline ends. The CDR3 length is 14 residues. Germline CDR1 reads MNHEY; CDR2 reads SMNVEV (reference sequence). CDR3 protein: CASSLSRRGEKLFF. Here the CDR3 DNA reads TGTGCCAGCAGTTTAAGCCGTAGGGGGGAAAAACTGTTTTTT.

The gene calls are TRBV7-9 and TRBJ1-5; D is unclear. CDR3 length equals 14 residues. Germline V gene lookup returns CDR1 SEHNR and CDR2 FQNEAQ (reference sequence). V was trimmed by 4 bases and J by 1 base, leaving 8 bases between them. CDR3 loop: CASSSLKSNQPQHF. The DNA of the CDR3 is TGTGCCAGCAGCTCCCTTAAAAGCAATCAGCCCCAGCATTTT.

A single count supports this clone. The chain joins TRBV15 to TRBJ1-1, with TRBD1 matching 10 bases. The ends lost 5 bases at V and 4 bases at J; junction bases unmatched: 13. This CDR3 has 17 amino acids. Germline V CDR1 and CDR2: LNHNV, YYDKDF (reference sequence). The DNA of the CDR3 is TGTGCCACCAGCGTCCTCTGGGGGGGACAGGGGAGCACTGAAGCTTTCTTT. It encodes CATSVLWGGQGSTEAFF. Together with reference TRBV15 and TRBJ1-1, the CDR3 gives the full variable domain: DAMVIQNPRYQVTQFGKPVTLSCSQTLNHNVMYWYQQKSSQAPKLLFHYYDKDFNNEADTPDNFQSRRPNTSFCFLDIRSPGLGDTAMYLCATSVLWGGQGSTEAFFGQGTRLTVV.

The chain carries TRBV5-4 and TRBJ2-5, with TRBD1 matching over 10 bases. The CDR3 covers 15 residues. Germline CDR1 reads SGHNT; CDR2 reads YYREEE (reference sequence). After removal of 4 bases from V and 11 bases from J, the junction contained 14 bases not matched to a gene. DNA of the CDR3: TGTGCCAGCAGCCGGGGACCGGGACAGGGGAACGGGCAGTACTTC. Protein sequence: CASSRGPGQGNGQYF.

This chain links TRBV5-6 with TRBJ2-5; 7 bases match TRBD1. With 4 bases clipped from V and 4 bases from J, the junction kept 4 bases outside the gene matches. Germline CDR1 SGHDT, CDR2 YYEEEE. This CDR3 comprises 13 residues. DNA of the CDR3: TGTGCCAGCAGCCGAAGGGGGCGAGAGACCCAGTACTTC. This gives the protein CASSRRGRETQYF.

Here the CDR3 reads CASSQSRPEGGYTF. CDR3 nucleotide sequence: TGCGCCAGCAGTCAATCGCGGCCGGAGGGTGGCTACACCTTC. The genes are TRBV23-1 and TRBJ1-2, with D hard to call. TRBV23-1 is an ORF, with its function uncertain. V was clipped by 0 bases and J by 7 bases, with 12 bases between them. The CDR3 loop spans 14 amino acids.

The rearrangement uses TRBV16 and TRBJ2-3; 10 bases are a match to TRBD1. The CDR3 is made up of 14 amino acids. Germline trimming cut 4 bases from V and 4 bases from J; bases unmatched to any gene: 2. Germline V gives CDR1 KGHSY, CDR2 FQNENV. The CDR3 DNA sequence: TGTGCCAGCAGCCTAGGACAGGGGGCAGATACGCAGTATTTT. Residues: CASSLGQGADTQYF.

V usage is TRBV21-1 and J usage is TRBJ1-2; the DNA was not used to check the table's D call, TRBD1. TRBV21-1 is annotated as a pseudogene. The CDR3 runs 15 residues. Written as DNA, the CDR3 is TGTGCCAGCAGCAACCTGACGGACAGCCTCTATGGCTACACCTTC. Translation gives CASSNLTDSLYGYTF.

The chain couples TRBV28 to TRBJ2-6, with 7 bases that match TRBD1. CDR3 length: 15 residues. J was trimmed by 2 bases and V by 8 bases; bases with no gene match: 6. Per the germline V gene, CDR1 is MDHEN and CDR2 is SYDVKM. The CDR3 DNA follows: TGTGCCAGCGGACCGGGACAGCCTGGGGCCAACGTCCTGACTTTC. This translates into CASGPGQPGANVLTF.

DNA for the CDR3: TGTGCCAGCAGCACGACTAGCGGGAGTTACGAGCAGTACTTC. Translation: CASSTTSGSYEQYF. This chain joins TRBV11-2 and TRBJ2-7, with 12 bases lining up with TRBD2. The J segment lost 4 bases and the V segment lost 5 bases, leaving 3 bases of the junction unmatched. The CDR3 has 14 amino acids. CDR1 SGHAT and CDR2 FQNNGV come from the germline V gene.

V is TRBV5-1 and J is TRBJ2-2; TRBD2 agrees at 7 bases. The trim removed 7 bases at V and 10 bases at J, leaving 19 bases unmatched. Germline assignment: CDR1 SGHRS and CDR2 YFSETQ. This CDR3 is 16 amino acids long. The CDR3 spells CASEGGTLLGGSELFF. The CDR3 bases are TGCGCCAGCGAGGGAGGGACCCTGCTGGGGGGTTCGGAGCTGTTTTTT.

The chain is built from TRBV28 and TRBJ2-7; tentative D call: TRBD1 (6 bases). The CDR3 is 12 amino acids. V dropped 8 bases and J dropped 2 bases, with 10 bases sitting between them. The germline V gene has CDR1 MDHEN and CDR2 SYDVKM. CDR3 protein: CASADSTYEQYF. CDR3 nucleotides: TGTGCCAGCGCGGACAGCACCTACGAGCAGTACTTC. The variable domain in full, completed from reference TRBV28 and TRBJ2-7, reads DVKVTQSSRYLVKRTGEKVFLECVQDMDHENMFWYRQDPGLGLRLIYFSYDVKMKEKGDIPEGYSVSREKKERFSLILESASTNQTSMYLCASADSTYEQYFGPGTRLTVT.

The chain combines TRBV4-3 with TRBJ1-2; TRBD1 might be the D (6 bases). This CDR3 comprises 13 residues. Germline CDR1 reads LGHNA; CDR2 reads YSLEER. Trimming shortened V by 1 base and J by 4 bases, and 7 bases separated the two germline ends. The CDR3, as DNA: TGCGCCAGCAGCCAAGGGACAGCCTATGGCTACACCTTC. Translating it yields CASSQGTAYGYTF.

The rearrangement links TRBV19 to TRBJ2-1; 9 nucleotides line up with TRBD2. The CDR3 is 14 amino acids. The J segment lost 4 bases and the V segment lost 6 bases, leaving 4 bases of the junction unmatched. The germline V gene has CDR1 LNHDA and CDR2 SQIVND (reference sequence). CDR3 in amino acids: CASRERGVYNEQFF. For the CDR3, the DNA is TGTGCCAGTAGGGAGCGGGGGGTTTACAATGAGCAGTTCTTC. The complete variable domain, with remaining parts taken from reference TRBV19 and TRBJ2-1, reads DGGITQSPKYLFRKEGQNVTLSCEQNLNHDAMYWYRQDPGQGLRLIYYSQIVNDFQKGDIAEGYSVSREKKESFPLTVTSAQKNPTAFYLCASRERGVYNEQFFGPGTRLTVL.

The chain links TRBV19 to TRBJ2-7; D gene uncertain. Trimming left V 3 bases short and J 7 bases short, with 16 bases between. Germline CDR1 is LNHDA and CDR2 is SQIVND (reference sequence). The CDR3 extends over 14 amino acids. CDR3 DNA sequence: TGTGCCAGTAGTATCTATGACACCTTTGGGGAGCAGTACTTC. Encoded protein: CASSIYDTFGEQYF.

Written as DNA, the CDR3 is TGTGCCAGCAGCGTAGTGGCGGGTTTTGGCGAGCAGTACTTC. Amino acids: CASSVVAGFGEQYF. V and J are TRBV9 and TRBJ2-7, with a possible D match to TRBD2 (5 bases). Trimming shortened V by 0 bases and J by 6 bases, and 13 bases separated the two germline ends. CDR1 SGDLS and CDR2 YYNGEE come from the germline V gene. This CDR3 contains 14 residues. The variable domain in full, completed from reference TRBV9 and TRBJ2-7, reads DSGVTQTPKHLITATGQRVTLRCSPRSGDLSVYWYQQSLDQGLQFLIQYYNGEERAKGNILERFSAQQFPDLHSELNLSSLELGDSALYFCASSVVAGFGEQYFGPGTRLTVT.

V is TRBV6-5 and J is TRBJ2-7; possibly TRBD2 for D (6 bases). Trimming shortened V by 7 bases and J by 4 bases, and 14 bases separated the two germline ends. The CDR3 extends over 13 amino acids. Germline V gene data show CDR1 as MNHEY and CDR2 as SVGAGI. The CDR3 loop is CASTPIGGYEQYF. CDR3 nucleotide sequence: TGTGCCAGCACCCCCATTGGGGGGTACGAGCAGTACTTC.

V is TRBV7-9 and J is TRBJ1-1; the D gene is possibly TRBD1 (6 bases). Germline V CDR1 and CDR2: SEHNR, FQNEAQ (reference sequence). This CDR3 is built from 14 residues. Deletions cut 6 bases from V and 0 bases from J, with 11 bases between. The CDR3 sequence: CASRYGQLNTEAFF. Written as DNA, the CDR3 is TGTGCCAGCAGATACGGACAGCTGAACACTGAAGCTTTCTTT.

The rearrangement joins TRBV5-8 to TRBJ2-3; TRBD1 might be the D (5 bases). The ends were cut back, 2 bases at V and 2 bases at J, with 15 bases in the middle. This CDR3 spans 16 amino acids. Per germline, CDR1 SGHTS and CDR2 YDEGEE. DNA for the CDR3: TGTGCCAGCAGCTTAAGGACATCCGCCTTCACAGATACGCAGTATTTT. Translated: CASSLRTSAFTDTQYF.

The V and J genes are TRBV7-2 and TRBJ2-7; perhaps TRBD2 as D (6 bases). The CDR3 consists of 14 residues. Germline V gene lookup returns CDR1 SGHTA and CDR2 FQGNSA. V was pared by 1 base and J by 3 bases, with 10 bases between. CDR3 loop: CASSLGTGVYEQYF. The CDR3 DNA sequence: TGTGCCAGCAGCTTAGGGACGGGAGTCTACGAGCAGTACTTC.

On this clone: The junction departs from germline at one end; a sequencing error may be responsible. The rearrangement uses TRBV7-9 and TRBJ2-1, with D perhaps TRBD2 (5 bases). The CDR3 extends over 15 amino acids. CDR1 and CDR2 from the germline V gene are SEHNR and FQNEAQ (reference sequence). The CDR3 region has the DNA TGTTCCAGCAGCTTGCGGGCCTCAACCAACAATGAGCAGTTCTTC. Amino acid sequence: CSSSLRASTNNEQFF. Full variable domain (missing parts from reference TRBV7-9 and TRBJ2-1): DTGVSQNPRHKITKRGQNVTFRCDPISEHNRLYWYRQTLGQGPEFLTYFQNEAQLEKSRLLSDRFSAERPKGSFSTLEIQRTEQGDSAMYLCSSSLRASTNNEQFFGPGTRLTVL.

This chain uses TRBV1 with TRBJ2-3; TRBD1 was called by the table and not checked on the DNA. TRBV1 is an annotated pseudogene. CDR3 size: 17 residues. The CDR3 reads CTSTRLLGQGFTDTQYF. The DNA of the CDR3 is TGCACCAGCACCCGATTGCTGGGGCAGGGTTTCACAGATACGCAGTATTTT.

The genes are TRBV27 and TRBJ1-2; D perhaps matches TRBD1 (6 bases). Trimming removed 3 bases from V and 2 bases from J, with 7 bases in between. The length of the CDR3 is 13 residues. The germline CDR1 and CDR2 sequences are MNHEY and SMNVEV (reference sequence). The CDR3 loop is CASSFQGNYGYTF. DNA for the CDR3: TGTGCCAGCAGTTTTCAGGGGAACTATGGCTACACCTTC.

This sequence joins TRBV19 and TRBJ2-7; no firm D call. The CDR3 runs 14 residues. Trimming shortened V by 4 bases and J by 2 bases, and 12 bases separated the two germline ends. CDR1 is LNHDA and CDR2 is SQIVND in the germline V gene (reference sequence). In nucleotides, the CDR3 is TGTGCCAGTAGTACCGATCCTACTACCTACGAGCAGTACTTC. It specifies CASSTDPTTYEQYF.

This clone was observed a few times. CDR3 sequence: CASSVGTGTTNEKLFF. The CDR3 coding sequence is TGTGCCAGCAGCGTTGGGACAGGGACAACTAATGAAAAACTGTTTTTT. J is TRBJ1-4 and V is TRBV5-8; 9 bases are shared with TRBD1. This CDR3 has 16 amino acids. Unmatched junction bases numbered 4, after V lost 4 bases and J lost 0 bases. Per germline, CDR1 SGHTS and CDR2 YDEGEE.

CDR3 amino acids: CASSVRGVYGYTF. The CDR3 nucleotides are TGTGCCAGCAGCGTCCGGGGGGTCTATGGCTACACCTTC. The V call is TRBV5-4, the J call TRBJ1-2; weak D call: TRBD1 (5 bases). This CDR3 is 13 amino acids long. V was trimmed by 4 bases and J by 4 bases, leaving 11 bases between them. From germline, CDR1 is SGHNT and CDR2 YYREEE (reference sequence).

The CDR3 protein is CATSRPLRQGTPSTDTQYF. DNA of the CDR3: TGTGCCACCAGCAGACCTCTTAGGCAGGGGACGCCAAGCACAGATACGCAGTATTTT. V gene TRBV15 combines with J gene TRBJ2-3; possibly TRBD1 for D (6 bases). Germline V gives CDR1 LNHNV, CDR2 YYDKDF (reference sequence). The V end was cut by 2 bases, the J end by 0 bases, with 21 bases between. The CDR3 totals 19 residues.

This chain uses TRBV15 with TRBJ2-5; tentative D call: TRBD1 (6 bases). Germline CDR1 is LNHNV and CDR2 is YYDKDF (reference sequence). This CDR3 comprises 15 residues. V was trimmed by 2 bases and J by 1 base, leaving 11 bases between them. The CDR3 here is CATSRTPDSQETQYF. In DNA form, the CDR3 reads TGTGCCACCAGCAGAACCCCGGACAGCCAAGAGACCCAGTACTTC. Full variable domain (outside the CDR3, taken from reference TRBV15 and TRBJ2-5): DAMVIQNPRYQVTQFGKPVTLSCSQTLNHNVMYWYQQKSSQAPKLLFHYYDKDFNNEADTPDNFQSRRPNTSFCFLDIRSPGLGDTAMYLCATSRTPDSQETQYFGPGTRLLVL.

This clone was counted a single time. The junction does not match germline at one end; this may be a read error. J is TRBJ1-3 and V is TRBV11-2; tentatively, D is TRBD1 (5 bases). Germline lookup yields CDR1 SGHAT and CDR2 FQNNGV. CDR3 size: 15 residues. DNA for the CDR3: TGTGCCAGCAGTTTAGGCGGGGGACCTGGAAACACCATATATTTT. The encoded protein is CASSLGGGPGNTIYF. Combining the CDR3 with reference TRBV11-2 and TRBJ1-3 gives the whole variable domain EAGVAQSPRYKIIEKRQSVAFWCNPISGHATLYWYQQILGQGPKLLIQFQNNGVVDDSQLPKDRFSAERLKGVDSTLKIQPAKLEDSAVYLCASSLGGGPGNTIYFGEGSWLTVV.

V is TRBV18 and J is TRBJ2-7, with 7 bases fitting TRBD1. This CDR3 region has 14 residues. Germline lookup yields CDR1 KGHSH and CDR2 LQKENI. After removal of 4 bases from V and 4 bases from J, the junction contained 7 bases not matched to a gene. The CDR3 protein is CASSLRTGQYEQYF. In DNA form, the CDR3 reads TGTGCCAGCTCACTAAGGACAGGCCAATACGAGCAGTACTTC. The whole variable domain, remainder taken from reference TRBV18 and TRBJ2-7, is NAGVMQNPRHLVRRRGQEARLRCSPMKGHSHVYWYRQLPEEGLKFMVYLQKENIIDESGMPKERFSAEFPKEGPSILRIQQVVRGDSAAYFCASSLRTGQYEQYFGPGTRLTVT.

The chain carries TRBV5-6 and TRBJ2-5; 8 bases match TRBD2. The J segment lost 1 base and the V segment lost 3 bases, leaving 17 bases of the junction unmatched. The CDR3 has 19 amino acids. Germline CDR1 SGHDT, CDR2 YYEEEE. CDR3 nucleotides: TGTGCCAGCAGCTCAACCTTACTAGCGGTGGGGGAGCTCCAAGAGACCCAGTACTTC. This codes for CASSSTLLAVGELQETQYF.

CDR3 DNA sequence: TGTGCCAGCAGCCGGGACAGGGGCGTAGAGCAGCCCCAGCATTTT. Protein sequence: CASSRDRGVEQPQHF. This rearrangement joins TRBV7-4 to TRBJ1-5; 10 positions agree with TRBD1. The germline CDR1 and CDR2 sequences are SGHVT and SQSDAQ. The V segment lost 5 bases and the J segment 7 bases; nucleotides outside the gene matches: 8. The CDR3 runs to 15 residues. The full variable domain, in which reference TRBV7-4 and TRBJ1-5 provide the parts outside the CDR3, is GAGVSQSPRYKVAKRGRDVALRCDSISGHVTLYWYRQTLGQGSEVLTYSQSDAQRDKSGRPSGRFSAERPERSVSTLKIQRTEQGDSAVYLCASSRDRGVEQPQHFGDGTRLSIL.